A selection of T cell receptor beta chains follows, all from one sample in a study of regulatory T cells in long-lasting Graves disease. TCRdb redid the calling of the multiplex PCR reads with MiXCR, one entry per CDR3 protein. Among about 350,000 distinct CDR3 sequences listed, roughly 15% were seen once. The same data also contributed to another study, on T cells in Graves' hyperthyroidism and ophthalmopathy.

The sample was peripheral blood mononuclear cells (PBMCs), taken at new diagnosis, from a patient treated with antithyroid drugs. The receptors were sampled from a woman aged 18-35 years with Graves disease. CDR3s include the opening cysteine and the closing phenylalanine or tryptophan. D genes are given only for firm matches. For some rows the clone size is stated as once, few or many, or as a class when expanded; others skip it.

D gene	J gene	clone size	V gene	CDR3 DNA	CDR3 protein
.	TRBJ2-7	many	TRBV7-9	TGTGCCAGCAGCCCATACGGGGAGAAACAGTACTTC	CASSPYGEKQYF
.	TRBJ1-1	few	TRBV29-1	TGCAGCGTTGGGGGGATTGAAGCTTTCTTT	CSVGGIEAFF
TRBD1	TRBJ2-1	.	TRBV29-1	TGCAGCGCTGGACCAGGGGGATATGAGCAGTTCTTC	CSAGPGGYEQFF
TRBD1	TRBJ2-7	.	TRBV7-9	TGTGCCAGCAGCCTAGCCAGGGACAGCACCTACGAGCAGTACTTC	CASSLARDSTYEQYF
.	TRBJ2-3	.	TRBV20-1	TGCAGTGCTATGGATCCTACCTGGGTTACGCAGTATTTT	CSAMDPTWVTQYF
TRBD2	TRBJ2-1	many	TRBV30	TGTGCCTGGAGTGTAGGGGCGGGAGGGGTCGATGAGCAGTTCTTC	CAWSVGAGGVDEQFF
TRBD1	TRBJ1-5	many	TRBV10-3	TGTGCCATCAGTGACCCCGACAGGGAGAGCAATCAGCCCCAGCATTTT	CAISDPDRESNQPQHF
.	TRBJ1-1	.	TRBV29-1	TGCAGCGTCAGGGACCCTGCACGGACTGAAGCTCTCTTT	CSVRDPARTEALF
.	TRBJ2-2	.	TRBV7-3	TGTGCCAGCAGTGTAGGGGGGGCGAACACCGGGGAGCTGTTTTTT	CASSVGGANTGELFF
TRBD1	TRBJ1-6	few	TRBV6-1	TGTGCCAGCAGTAAGGGGGACAGGGACGATTCACCCCTCCACTTT	CASSKGDRDDSPLHF
.	TRBJ2-7	many	TRBV2	TGTGCCAGCTCACCCAGGACAGAATCCTACGAGCAGTACTTC	CASSPRTESYEQYF
.	TRBJ1-2	.	TRBV28	TGTGCCAGCAGTTTATTAGGGAGCGGTGGCTACACCTTC	CASSLLGSGGYTF
.	TRBJ2-2	many	TRBV5-1	TGTGCCAGCAGCTTGGAAGGGTTCGCGAACACCGGGGAGCTGTTTTTT	CASSLEGFANTGELFF
TRBD1	TRBJ1-1	.	TRBV5-4	TGTGCCGGCCCAGGGGACAGGGCATACACTGAAGCTTTCTTT	CAGPGDRAYTEAFF
.	TRBJ2-1	many	TRBV6-1	TGTGCCAGCAGTGAGGTCGACGGTCAGGGCAATGAGCAGTTCTTC	CASSEVDGQGNEQFF
TRBD2	TRBJ2-3	many	TRBV5-1	TGCGCCAGCAGCGCCGGGACTAGCGCAATCACAGATACGCAGTATTTT	CASSAGTSAITDTQYF
.	TRBJ1-4	few	TRBV27	TGTGCCAGCAGTTTTTACGGGGGAACTAATGAAAAACTGTTTTTT	CASSFYGGTNEKLFF
.	TRBJ2-7	.	TRBV5-6	TGTGCCAGCAGCCCTGTGGTCTCACCGTCCTACGAGCAGTACTTC	CASSPVVSPSYEQYF
TRBD2	TRBJ2-3	many	TRBV11-1	TGTGCCAGCAGCCCATTTGGGACTACGAGAACAAATACGCAGTATTTT	CASSPFGTTRTNTQYF
.	TRBJ1-1	.	TRBV29-1	TGCAGCGTTGAACCGGGTCGGGAAGCTTTCTTT	CSVEPGREAFF
TRBD2	TRBJ2-5	many	TRBV5-1	TGCGCCAGCAGCTTGATCCCGGGAGGAGGAGAGACCCAGTACTTC	CASSLIPGGGETQYF
.	TRBJ2-2	.	TRBV7-3	TGTGCCAGCAGCCCCGTTGCTAGCGTAAACACCGGGGAGCTGTTTTTT	CASSPVASVNTGELFF
.	TRBJ2-3	many	TRBV13	TGTGCCAGCAGCTTAAGGGGACCCACCACAGATACGCAGTATTTT	CASSLRGPTTDTQYF
.	TRBJ2-1	few	TRBV12-3/TRBV12-4	TGTGCCAGCCGTATCAGGGGGCGGGGGTGGGGGGAGCAGTTCTTC	CASRIRGRGWGEQFF
.	TRBJ1-3	.	TRBV6-1	TGTGCCAGCAGTACTCCCCAGATGAACACCATATATTTT	CASSTPQMNTIYF